This TCR beta chain was sequenced for a study of response to subunit inactivated influenza vaccine. The study, taken as a whole, reports: Each seasonal flu vaccination may recruit only limited new T cells, authors suggested.

TCRdb reprocessed the RT-PCR reads via MiXCR and lists one record per CDR3 protein. The sample carries hundreds of thousands of distinct CDR3 sequences, less than 8% recorded once. Comment on this clonotype: Its antigen remains unidentified.

This CDR3 is 17 amino acids long. The germline V gene encodes CDR1 MNHNS and CDR2 SASEGT. V dropped 3 bases and J dropped 5; count of bases not matched to a gene: 12. The material was PBMCs from blood, obtained less than 30 months after vaccination. The J gene is TRBJ2-7, the V gene TRBV6-1; TRBD1 aligns across 11 bases. The receptor's source is a man between 50 and 70 years old who received an inactivated influenza vaccine. The CDR3 coding sequence is TGTGCCAGCAGTGAGGAACGGGAGTGGACAGGGGGCCACGAGCAGTACTTC. Its translation is CASSEEREWTGGHEQYF.